What follows is one TCR beta chain and its context. What it recognizes is unknown. These data belong to a study of long-term antiretroviral therapy in people with HIV. Study-level findings and limits: HIV repertoires showed narrower CDR3 length ranges than controls.

Investigators performed immunoSEQ version v3.0 at survey level. The repertoire was sequenced with immunoSEQ multiplex PCR; TCRdb's copy has only in-frame clones and lacks some. The table has over 20,000 clones, more than 65% seen once. The ends were cut back, 5 bases at V and 10 bases at J, with 21 bases in the middle. Germline values: CDR1 SEHNR, CDR2 FQNEAQ (reference sequence). This CDR3 comprises 16 residues. V usage is TRBV7-9 and J usage is TRBJ1-6, with a possible D match to TRBD1 (6 bases). Specimen: unsorted PBMCs, collected 0.1 years before starting antiretroviral therapy. This TCR was sampled from a man younger than 35 with HIV. The CDR3 coding sequence is TGTGCCAGCAGCCGGGTGCCGTGGGGGGCCCAATCACCCCTCCACTTT. Translation gives CASSRVPWGAQSPLHF.